This T cell receptor beta chain derives from a study of blood T cell repertoires in COVID-19. V lost 4 bases, J lost 0 bases, and 16 bases lay in between. The V gene's germline CDR1 is SGHRS and CDR2 YFSETQ. This CDR3 contains 16 residues. The repertoire was sequenced with immunoSEQ multiplex PCR; TCRdb's copy has only in-frame clones and lacks some. This sample has around 170,000 clones, with under 85% found just once. This sequence originates from a woman between 40 and 50 years old with acute or convalescent COVID-19. The chain combines TRBV5-1 with TRBJ1-1; no definite D call. Sequences were obtained from peripheral blood. In DNA, the CDR3 is TGCGCCAGCAGCCTTGCGGCCGGCCTGATGAACACTGAAGCTTTCTTT. Amino acid sequence: CASSLAAGLMNTEAFF.